This is a list of T cell receptor beta chains from one sample in a study of spatial heterogeneity in lung cancer. TCRdb passed the 5' RACE reads through MiXCR, listing each CDR3 protein once. The sample has tens of thousands of distinct CDR3 sequences, approximately 21% seen once; the top ten hold 6.2%. Sequences were derived from PBMCs, sampled at surgery. The receptors were gathered from a male donor with early-stage non-small cell lung cancer. CDR3s include the opening cysteine and the closing phenylalanine or tryptophan. Fields, in order: clone size, D gene, V gene, J gene, CDR3 DNA, CDR3 protein. The D gene is left open where the match is weak. Clone size is stated in some rows and not others, as once, few, many or a class when expanded.

>NA|NA|TRBV18|TRBJ2-3
TGTGCCAGCTCACCTTTGGACGGGGCCACAGATACGCAGTATTTT
CASSPLDGATDTQYF
>many|TRBD2|TRBV3-1|TRBJ2-1
TGTGCCAGCAGCCAAGTAACTAGCGGGGTACACAACTCCTACAATGAGCAGTTCTTC
CASSQVTSGVHNSYNEQFF
>few|NA|TRBV27|TRBJ1-4
TGTGCCAGCAGCCCCGTCGCGGCAAATAATGAAAAACTGTTTTTT
CASSPVAANNEKLFF
>NA|TRBD1|TRBV5-1|TRBJ2-5
TGCGCCAGCAGCGGGTCCGGGACAGGCCTCCAAGAGACCCAGTACTTC
CASSGSGTGLQETQYF
>many|NA|TRBV7-3|TRBJ2-3
TGTGCCAGCAGCTTAAACGCGGGGTCCACAGATACGCAGTATTTT
CASSLNAGSTDTQYF
>few|NA|TRBV6-1|TRBJ2-2
TGTGCCAGCAGGAGCCTCCGGGACGGAGACACCGGGGAGCTGTTTTTT
CASRSLRDGDTGELFF
>few|NA|TRBV5-6|TRBJ1-1
TGTGCCAGCAGCTTGTATTCTGGGATTATGAACACTGAAGCTTTCTTT
CASSLYSGIMNTEAFF
>NA|NA|TRBV7-2|TRBJ1-3
TGTGCCAGCAGCTTAGTGGCCTCTGGAAACACCATATATTTT
CASSLVASGNTIYF
>NA|TRBD2|TRBV2|TRBJ2-2
TGTGCCAGCAGGACTAGCGGGAGTACCGGGGAGCTGTTTTTT
CASRTSGSTGELFF
>many|TRBD1|TRBV20-1|TRBJ1-1
TGCAGTGCTAGACCGGGACAGATGAACACTGAAGCTTTCTTT
CSARPGQMNTEAFF
>NA|TRBD1|TRBV27|TRBJ1-4
TGTGCCAGCAGTTTAGTGCCACAGGGGATTCAAGAAAAACTGTTTTTT
CASSLVPQGIQEKLFF
>NA|TRBD1|TRBV10-3|TRBJ2-7
TGTGCCATCAGGTCGGGACAGGGGGAGTCCTACGAGCAGTACTTC
CAIRSGQGESYEQYF
>NA|NA|TRBV28|TRBJ1-2
TGTGCCAGCAGCCTTGGCGGGGGGCTTCCCAACTATGGCTACACCTTC
CASSLGGGLPNYGYTF
>NA|TRBD1|TRBV10-3|TRBJ1-1
TGTGCCATCAACCCGGGACAGGGCAACACTGAAGCTTTCTTT
CAINPGQGNTEAFF
>few|NA|TRBV5-1|TRBJ2-5
TGCGCCAGCAGCTTGCGGACCGCACCGGGGATAGGAGAGACCCAGTACTTC
CASSLRTAPGIGETQYF
>few|TRBD2|TRBV7-3|TRBJ2-3
TGTGCCAGCAGCTTAGACGGGAGGGATATGGATACGCAGTATTTT
CASSLDGRDMDTQYF
>NA|TRBD2|TRBV20-1|TRBJ2-7
TGCAGTGCTAGTACGTCTAGCGGGGGATTCTACGAGCAGTACTTC
CSASTSSGGFYEQYF
>many|NA|TRBV29-1|TRBJ2-3
TGCAGCGCCGGACAGACCACAGATACGCAGTATTTT
CSAGQTTDTQYF
>few|NA|TRBV5-6|TRBJ2-1
TGTGCCAGCAGCTTGTGGGACTTCGCTTTAACGGCCTACAATGAGCAGTTCTTC
CASSLWDFALTAYNEQFF
>NA|NA|TRBV11-2|TRBJ2-7
TGTGCCAGCAGCCCCAGTAGAGGGACCTACGAGCAGTACTTC
CASSPSRGTYEQYF
>NA|TRBD1|TRBV28|TRBJ2-7
TGTGCCAGCAGTTCGAGAAGAGGGGGCATTGCCGAGCAGTACTTC
CASSSRRGGIAEQYF
>few|TRBD1|TRBV10-3|TRBJ2-1
TGTGCCATCAGTGAGAGGGACAGGAACAATGAGCAGTTCTTC
CAISERDRNNEQFF
>NA|TRBD2|TRBV9|TRBJ2-7
TGTGCCAGCAGCGTAGGTATTAGCGGGGTTCATGGCGAGCAGTACTTC
CASSVGISGVHGEQYF
>NA|NA|TRBV15|TRBJ2-1
TGTGCCACCAGCAGAGATTCCATTAGGGGGAATGAGCAGTTCTTC
CATSRDSIRGNEQFF
>many|NA|TRBV20-1|TRBJ2-7
TGCAGTGCTACTAGTGGGGACGAGCAGTACTTC
CSATSGDEQYF
>NA|NA|TRBV7-2|TRBJ1-4
TGTGCCAGCAGCTCTCAGGGGCTCAATGAAAAACTGTTTTTT
CASSSQGLNEKLFF
>many|NA|TRBV5-5|TRBJ1-6
TGTGCCAGCAGCGTCACAGGGAATGGTTCACCCCTCCACTTT
CASSVTGNGSPLHF
>few|TRBD2|TRBV20-1|TRBJ2-3
TGCAGTGCTAGAAGGACTAGCGGAAACACAGATACGCAGTATTTT
CSARRTSGNTDTQYF
>NA|TRBD1|TRBV4-3|TRBJ2-1
TGCGCCAGCAGCCAAGAGTTCCCTTCGACAGGGTACAATGAGCAGTTCTTC
CASSQEFPSTGYNEQFF
>NA|NA|TRBV11-2|TRBJ1-5
TGTGCCAGCAGCCTTCGGATGAGACAGCCCCAGCATTTT
CASSLRMRQPQHF
>NA|TRBD2|TRBV4-2|TRBJ2-5
TGTGCCAGCAGCCTCCGAGCGGGGGGGAGAGAGACCCAGTACTTC
CASSLRAGGRETQYF
>NA|NA|TRBV30|TRBJ2-3
TGTGCCTGGAGTGCCGGGACCGGGGATAGCACAGATACGCAGTATTTT
CAWSAGTGDSTDTQYF
>NA|NA|TRBV6-5|TRBJ2-7
TGTGCCAGCAGTTATCGGGCTCTATCCTACGAGCAGTACTTC
CASSYRALSYEQYF